The clone carrying this T cell receptor beta chain was counted only a few times. What it binds is not known. The study made its TCR cDNA through 5'RACE template switching. That step introduced a universal primer site along with UMIs. TCRdb reprocessed the 5' RACE reads with MiXCR, giving one entry per CDR3 protein. The data hold approximately 300,000 distinct CDR3 sequences, with 13% observed a single time. The sample originates from a study of T cells after yellow fever vaccination. Study as a whole: Preparing low-cell-number fractions relied on SMART-Seq v4 Ultra Low Input. Study-level findings and limits: Subsequent to the booster, the majority of primary-vaccination clones reappeared (roughly 95% CD4, 88% CD8).

Germline V CDR1 and CDR2: MNHEY, SMNVEV (reference sequence). The CDR3 extends over 14 amino acids. V was clipped by 6 bases and J by 1 base, with 11 bases between them. The source was CD4+ T cells sorted from PBMCs, collected 45 days after the yellow fever booster vaccination. The rearrangement links TRBV27 to TRBJ2-3; D gene unclear. This receptor was taken from a man aged 30 to 39 who received the YFV17D yellow fever vaccine. The CDR3 DNA reads TGTGCCAGCAGCAGCCTGACCCGCACAGATACGCAGTATTTT. This sequence encodes CASSSLTRTDTQYF.